These 3 T cell receptor beta chains came from one sample sequenced in a study of shared clonotypes between healthy human individuals. Clones were read by immunoSEQ multiplex PCR, and TCRdb kept only the in-frame ones, dropping some. Of fewer than 3 million clones in the sample, roughly 90% were seen once. Sequencing was performed on naive CD4+ T cells from PBMCs. As for subset: CD45RA+ positively selected. These receptors were taken from a man in his late teens or twenties in good health. Some clones in this sample may be carry-over from other donors' samples.

This clone was picked up one time. The rearrangement joins TRBV7-2 to TRBJ2-2; D possibly corresponds to TRBD1 (5 bases). Trimming took 9 bases from V and 3 from J, leaving 14 bases between them. The CDR3 has 14 amino acids. Germline CDR1 and CDR2: SGHTA and FQGNSA. The CDR3 DNA reads TGTGCCAGTTCGAAGGGGATCGACACCGGGGAGCTGTTTTTT. Translating it yields CASSKGIDTGELFF.

The table lists this clone with a count of one. V usage is TRBV12-2 and J usage is TRBJ2-3; TRBD1 is taken as the D call from the table, unchecked against the DNA. TRBV12-2 represents a pseudogene. The CDR3 sequence is 18 residues long. CDR3 residues: CASRSGPRDRGHGDTQYF. DNA of the CDR3: TGTGCAAGTCGCTCCGGGCCTCGGGACAGGGGCCATGGGGATACGCAGTATTTT.

This chain joins TRBV15 and TRBJ1-5; no clear D. This CDR3 is 14 amino acids long. Trimming cost V 1 base and J 4 bases, with 8 bases left between them. The V gene's germline CDR1 is LNHNV and CDR2 YYDKDF (reference sequence). The CDR3 spells CATSRVPRNQPQHF. The CDR3 DNA sequence: TGTGCCACCAGCAGAGTCCCCAGGAATCAGCCCCAGCATTTT.